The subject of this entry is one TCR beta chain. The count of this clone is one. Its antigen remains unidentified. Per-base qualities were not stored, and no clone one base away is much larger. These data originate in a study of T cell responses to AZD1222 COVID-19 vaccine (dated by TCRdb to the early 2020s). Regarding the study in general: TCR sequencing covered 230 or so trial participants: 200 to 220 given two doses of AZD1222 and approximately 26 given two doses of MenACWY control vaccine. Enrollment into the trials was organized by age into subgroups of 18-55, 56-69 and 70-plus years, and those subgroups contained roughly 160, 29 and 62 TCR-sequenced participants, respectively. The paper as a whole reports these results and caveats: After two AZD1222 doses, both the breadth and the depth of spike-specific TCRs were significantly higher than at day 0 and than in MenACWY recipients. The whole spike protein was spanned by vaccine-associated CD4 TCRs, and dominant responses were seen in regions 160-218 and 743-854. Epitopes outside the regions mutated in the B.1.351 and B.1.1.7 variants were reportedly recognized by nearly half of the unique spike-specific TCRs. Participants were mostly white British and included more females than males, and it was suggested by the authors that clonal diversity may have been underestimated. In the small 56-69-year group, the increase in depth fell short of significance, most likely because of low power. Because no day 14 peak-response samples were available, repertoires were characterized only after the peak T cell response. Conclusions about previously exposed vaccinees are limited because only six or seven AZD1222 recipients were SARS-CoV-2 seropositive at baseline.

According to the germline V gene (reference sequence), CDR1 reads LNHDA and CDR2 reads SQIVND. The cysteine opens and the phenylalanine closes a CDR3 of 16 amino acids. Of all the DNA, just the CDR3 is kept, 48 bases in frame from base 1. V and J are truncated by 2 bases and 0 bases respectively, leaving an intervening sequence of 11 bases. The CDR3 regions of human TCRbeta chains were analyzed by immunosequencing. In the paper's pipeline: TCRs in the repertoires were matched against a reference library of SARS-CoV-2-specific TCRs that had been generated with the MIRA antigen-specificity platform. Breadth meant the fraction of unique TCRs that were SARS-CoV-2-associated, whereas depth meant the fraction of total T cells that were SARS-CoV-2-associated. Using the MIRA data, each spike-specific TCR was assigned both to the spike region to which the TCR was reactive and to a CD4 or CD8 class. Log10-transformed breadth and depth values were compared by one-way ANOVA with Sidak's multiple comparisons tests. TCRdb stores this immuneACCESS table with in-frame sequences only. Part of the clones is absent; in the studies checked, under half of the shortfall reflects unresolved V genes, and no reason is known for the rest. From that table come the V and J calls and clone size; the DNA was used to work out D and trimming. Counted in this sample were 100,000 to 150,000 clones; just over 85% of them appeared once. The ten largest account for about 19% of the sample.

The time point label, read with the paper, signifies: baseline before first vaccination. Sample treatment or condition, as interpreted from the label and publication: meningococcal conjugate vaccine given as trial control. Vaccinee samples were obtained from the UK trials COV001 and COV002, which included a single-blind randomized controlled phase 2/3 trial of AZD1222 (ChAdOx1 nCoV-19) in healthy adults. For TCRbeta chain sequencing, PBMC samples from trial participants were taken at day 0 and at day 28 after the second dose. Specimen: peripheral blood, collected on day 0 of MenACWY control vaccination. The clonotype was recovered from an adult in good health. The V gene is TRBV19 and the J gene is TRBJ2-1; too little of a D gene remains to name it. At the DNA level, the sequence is TGTGCCAGTAGTATAACTCTGATCCGCTCCTACAATGAGCAGTTCTTC. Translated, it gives CASSITLIRSYNEQFF.